The 28 T cell receptor beta chains below all came from one sample that was sequenced in a study of neurological immune-mediated disorders. TCRdb reanalysed the 5' RACE reads using MiXCR and keeps one entry per CDR3 protein. The sample has 30,000 to 45,000 distinct CDR3 sequences; more than 9% are singletons. The specimen was CD4+ T cells from blood. Receptors originate from a woman in her 30s with HTLV-1-associated myelopathy (HAM/TSP).

This clonotype has ten or more counts. This sequence joins TRBV25-1 and TRBJ1-1; tentatively, D is TRBD1 (6 bases). Trimming took off 1 base at V and 4 bases at J, with 19 bases between the two ends. The CDR3 has 17 amino acids. Germline lookup yields CDR1 MGHDK and CDR2 SYGVNS. The chain's CDR3 is CASSEWPAGAGGTEAFF. The CDR3 DNA follows: TGTGCCAGCAGTGAATGGCCGGCAGGGGCCGGGGGCACTGAAGCTTTCTTT.

This clonotype has at least ten counts. V is TRBV5-1 and J is TRBJ1-5; D is ambiguous. The germline CDR1 and CDR2 sequences are SGHRS and YFSETQ. This CDR3 region has 12 residues. With 0 bases removed from V and 9 bases from J, the gap between germline ends came to 7 bases. The CDR3 coding sequence is TGCGCCAGCAGCTTGGACGGACCGCCCCAGCATTTT. It codes for CASSLDGPPQHF.

In this sample, this clonotype turned up many times. The V call is TRBV29-1, the J call TRBJ2-7; D is possibly TRBD1 (5 bases). Germline V lookup: CDR1 SQVTM, CDR2 ANQGSEA. The CDR3 contains 14 residues. The germline V and J ends were trimmed by 1 base and 0 bases, with 10 bases remaining between them. Here the CDR3 DNA reads TGCAGCGTTGAAGGGCAGGGAAGCTCCTACGAGCAGTACTTC. Translated: CSVEGQGSSYEQYF.

Points on this clonotype: Compared with germline, one end of the junction differs, possibly owing to a read error. The chain links TRBV20-1 to TRBJ2-1; possibly TRBD2 for D (6 bases). The CDR3 contains 14 residues. Germline V gene sequence: CDR1 DFQATT, CDR2 SNEGSKA (reference sequence). CDR3 sequence: CSARGRVTDNDQFF. DNA of the CDR3: TGCAGTGCTAGAGGGAGGGTGACCGACAATGATCAGTTCTTC.

As for this clonotype: The germline gene is not matched at one end of the junction; a read error may be the cause. The chain couples TRBV5-1 to TRBJ2-7; D unclear. This CDR3 is 15 amino acids long. Germline values: CDR1 SGHRS, CDR2 YFSETQ. The CDR3 sequence is CASSLAGAIPYDQYF. The DNA for the CDR3 is TGCGCCAGCAGCTTGGCAGGTGCGATTCCCTACGATCAGTACTTC. Full variable domain (remainder filled in from reference TRBV5-1 and TRBJ2-7): KAGVTQTPRYLIKTRGQQVTLSCSPISGHRSVSWYQQTPGQGLQFLFEYFSETQRNKGNFPGRFSGRQFSNSRSEMNVSTLELGDSALYLCASSLAGAIPYDQYFGPGTRLTVT.

This clonotype was counted ten times or more. The V call is TRBV20-1, the J call TRBJ1-2, with D possibly matching TRBD1 (5 bases). V gave up 0 bases and J gave up 2 bases, with 13 bases separating them. Germline assignment: CDR1 DFQATT and CDR2 SNEGSKA (reference sequence). The CDR3 is 15 residues long. CDR3 DNA sequence: TGCAGTGCTAGAGAGTCGGGACGGATGAACTATGGCTACACCTTC. It specifies CSARESGRMNYGYTF.

This clonotype was counted only a few times. This sequence joins TRBV5-1 and TRBJ2-3; D gene ambiguous. CDR1 is SGHRS, CDR2 YFSETQ, per germline. This CDR3 is 16 amino acids long. Between the trimmed V and J ends, which lost 2 bases and 0 bases, there was a span of 13 bases. Here the CDR3 reads CASSLGFGPSTDTQYF. The CDR3 DNA is TGCGCCAGCAGCTTAGGGTTCGGGCCTAGCACAGATACGCAGTATTTT.

The chain carries TRBV20-1 and TRBJ2-2; 8 bases map to TRBD2. Per germline, CDR1 DFQATT and CDR2 SNEGSKA (reference sequence). V trimming: 2 bases; J trimming: 1 base; junction bases outside the gene matches: 3. The CDR3 is made up of 15 amino acids. The CDR3 reads CSARSLAGNTGELFF. The DNA for the CDR3 is TGCAGTGCTAGAAGTCTAGCGGGGAACACCGGGGAGCTGTTTTTT.

This clonotype was counted many times. The chain joins TRBV20-1 to TRBJ2-3, with D tentatively TRBD2 (6 bases). Germline V gives CDR1 DFQATT, CDR2 SNEGSKA (reference sequence). CDR3 size: 17 residues. Trimming took 2 bases from V and 1 from J, leaving 19 bases between them. This CDR3 is CSARPQRLVSRTDTQYF. The CDR3 nucleotides read TGCAGTGCTAGACCCCAACGACTAGTTTCCCGCACAGATACGCAGTATTTT.

This clonotype showed up many times. J is TRBJ1-6 and V is TRBV7-8; a possible D gene is TRBD1 (6 bases). V gave up 5 bases and J gave up 4 bases, with 15 bases separating them. From germline, CDR1 is SGHVS and CDR2 FQNEAQ. CDR3 size: 16 residues. This chain's CDR3 is CASSRKGDTYNSPLHF. The CDR3 DNA sequence: TGTGCCAGCAGCAGAAAGGGGGACACTTATAATTCACCCCTCCACTTT.

This clonotype was picked up many times. The chain employs TRBV6-6 and TRBJ1-1; no clear D. Trimming took off 0 bases at V and 6 bases at J, with 5 bases between the two ends. The CDR3 runs to 12 residues. Per germline, CDR1 MNHNY and CDR2 SVGAGI (reference sequence). CDR3 DNA: TGTGCCAGCAGTTACTCGAAGTCTGAAGCTTTCTTT. Encoded protein: CASSYSKSEAFF.

This clonotype has at least ten counts. V gene TRBV5-6 combines with J gene TRBJ2-4; D not certain. CDR3 length: 16 amino acids. Germline CDR1 and CDR2: SGHDT and YYEEEE. V lost 0 bases and J lost 3, with 13 bases in between. This CDR3 is CASSLGHRTGKNIQYF. In nucleotides, the CDR3 is TGTGCCAGCAGCTTGGGACACCGGACCGGCAAAAACATTCAGTACTTC.

The rearrangement links TRBV12-3 or TRBV12-4 to TRBJ2-2; tentatively, D is TRBD1 (6 bases). V lost 5 bases and J lost 6, with 16 bases in between. This CDR3 spans 15 amino acids. The CDR3 spells CASSKIPQGSGELFF. The CDR3 region has the DNA TGTGCCAGCAGTAAGATCCCACAGGGTTCCGGGGAGCTGTTTTTT.

In its sample, this clonotype was seen many times. This rearrangement joins TRBV27 to TRBJ2-7; 8 positions agree with TRBD1. The CDR3 is 15 residues long. Germline V gene data show CDR1 as MNHEY and CDR2 as SMNVEV (reference sequence). The V and J ends lost 5 bases and 3 bases, in that order; junction bases with no gene match: 9. DNA of the CDR3: TGTGCCAGCAGTCCCCCGGGGACAGGATTCTACGAGCAGTACTTC. Amino acids: CASSPPGTGFYEQYF.

With regard to this clonotype: A much bigger clone sits one base away, suggesting this may be a read error. V and J are TRBV7-6 and TRBJ1-4; tentatively, D is TRBD1 (6 bases). The CDR3 covers 14 residues. CDR1 is SGHVS, CDR2 FNYEAQ, per germline. Here the CDR3 reads CARSIGTPLENLFF. As DNA, the CDR3 is TGTGCCAGAAGCATTGGGACACCTCTTGAAAATCTGTTTTTT.

This clonotype was seen ten or more times. The rearrangement links TRBV29-1 to TRBJ1-3, with D possibly being TRBD1 (6 bases). The CDR3 loop spans 13 amino acids. CDR1 SQVTM and CDR2 ANQGSEA come from the germline V gene. V shed 3 bases and J shed 2 bases, with 8 bases lying between them. The CDR3 loop reads CSVERGTGNTIYF. The CDR3 nucleotides are TGCAGCGTTGAGAGGGGGACTGGAAACACCATATATTTT.

This clonotype was picked up many times. The chain is built from TRBV4-2 and TRBJ2-1; D ambiguous. The CDR3 runs 11 residues. The germline V gene has CDR1 LGHNA and CDR2 YNFKEQ. Deletions cut 5 bases from V and 7 bases from J, with 6 bases between. The CDR3 reads CASSIRNEQFF. CDR3 nucleotide sequence: TGTGCCAGCAGCATCCGAAATGAGCAGTTCTTC.

The sample holds many counts of this clonotype. This rearrangement joins TRBV11-2 to TRBJ1-2; D is undetermined. The germline gives CDR1 SGHAT, CDR2 FQNNGV. Trimming left V 6 bases short and J 0 bases short, with 8 bases between. CDR3 size: 13 residues. The CDR3 sequence: CASRAQANYGYTF. CDR3 nucleotides: TGTGCCAGCAGGGCCCAAGCTAACTATGGCTACACCTTC.

The chain recombines TRBV5-1 with TRBJ2-3, with a tentative D call TRBD2 (6 bases). With 2 bases removed from V and 1 base from J, the gap between germline ends came to 11 bases. CDR1 and CDR2 from the germline V gene are SGHRS and YFSETQ. The CDR3 runs to 15 residues. The CDR3, as DNA: TGCGCCAGCAGCTTTCGGCGGGGAGGCACAGATACGCAGTATTTT. Its protein is CASSFRRGGTDTQYF.

Ten or more counts support this clonotype. The gene calls are TRBV24-1 and TRBJ2-5, with 8 bases fitting TRBD1. The junction had 7 bases not matched to a gene; V was cut back by 3 bases and J by 5 bases. CDR1 and CDR2 from the germline V gene are KGHDR and SFDVKD. This CDR3 contains 15 residues. The CDR3 DNA reads TGTGCCACCAGTGATACATCAGGGGGCCGGGAGACCCAGTACTTC. This encodes CATSDTSGGRETQYF.

This clonotype occurred many times. This chain uses TRBV9 with TRBJ1-5; D is uncertain. The V gene lost 0 bases and the J gene lost 3 bases, with 4 bases spanning the gap. This CDR3 has 13 residues. CDR1 and CDR2 (germline): SGDLS, YYNGEE. CDR3 region: CASSVGVNQPQHF. The CDR3 bases are TGTGCCAGCAGCGTAGGGGTCAATCAGCCCCAGCATTTT.

V is TRBV5-1 and J is TRBJ2-7; D perhaps matches TRBD2 (5 bases). The germline V gene has CDR1 SGHRS and CDR2 YFSETQ. CDR3 length equals 13 residues. Deletions cut 2 bases from V and 5 bases from J, with 11 bases between. The CDR3 nucleotides read TGCGCCAGCAGCTTTTTCCCCGGGGACGAGCAGTACTTC. Protein: CASSFFPGDEQYF.

This clonotype showed up many times. The J gene is TRBJ1-1, the V gene TRBV5-1; 7 nucleotides match TRBD1. CDR3 length equals 13 residues. V trimming: 4 bases; J trimming: 5 bases; junction bases outside the gene matches: 5. CDR1 SGHRS and CDR2 YFSETQ come from the germline V gene. CDR3: CASSPTGSTEAFF. The CDR3 region has the DNA TGCGCCAGCAGCCCGACAGGGTCGACTGAAGCTTTCTTT.

This clonotype was recorded at least ten times. The rearrangement uses TRBV30 and TRBJ1-1, with D perhaps matching TRBD1 (5 bases). CDR1 and CDR2 from the germline V gene are GTSNPN and SVGIG (reference sequence). The CDR3 has 14 residues. The V gene lost 3 bases and the J gene lost 0 bases, with 11 bases spanning the gap. CDR3 DNA: TGTGCCTGGAGCTTGACAGTCTTGAACACTGAAGCTTTCTTT. Protein sequence: CAWSLTVLNTEAFF.

This clonotype was seen ten or more times. This chain connects TRBV20-1 to TRBJ1-1; D perhaps matches TRBD1 (5 bases). Trimming took off 0 bases at V and 0 bases at J, with 11 bases between the two ends. The CDR3 covers 15 residues. Germline V gene data show CDR1 as DFQATT and CDR2 as SNEGSKA (reference sequence). CDR3 in amino acids: CSARDGARMNTEAFF. As DNA, the CDR3 is TGCAGTGCTAGAGACGGGGCCCGGATGAACACTGAAGCTTTCTTT.

This clonotype was picked up many times. This sequence joins TRBV4-2 and TRBJ2-3; TRBD2 agrees at 15 bases. From germline, CDR1 is LGHNA and CDR2 YNFKEQ. This CDR3 is 19 amino acids long. The trim removed 4 bases at V and 1 base at J, leaving 9 bases unmatched. CDR3 loop: CASSLGTSGGTLRTDTQYF. For the CDR3, the DNA is TGTGCCAGCAGCCTTGGGACTAGCGGGGGGACACTCCGCACAGATACGCAGTATTTT.

The chain employs TRBV6-6 and TRBJ2-3; 9 bases match TRBD2. Germline assignment: CDR1 MNHNY and CDR2 SVGAGI (reference sequence). The CDR3 length is 16 residues. V was pared by 7 bases and J by 5 bases, with 13 bases of the junction left unmatched. In DNA form, the CDR3 reads TGTGCCAGCAAATCCTCCCCGGGACTAGCAGGAGATACGCAGTATTTT. It codes for CASKSSPGLAGDTQYF.

This clonotype appeared many times. This chain joins TRBV20-1 and TRBJ1-1; 8 bases align to TRBD1. The CDR3 has 12 residues. The germline V gene has CDR1 DFQATT and CDR2 SNEGSKA (reference sequence). The V gene end was trimmed by 5 bases and the J gene end by 5 bases; junction bases not matched to a gene: 4. Here the CDR3 DNA reads TGCAGTGCTTCTCAGGGGGCTACTGAAGCTTTCTTT. Translation gives CSASQGATEAFF.